The 2 T cell receptor beta chains below were found in one sample sequenced in a study of T cells in Graves' hyperthyroidism and ophthalmopathy. TCR beta CDR3 regions were amplified from RNA. The HTBI primer set drove a first-round RT-PCR of the TCR CDR3. TCRdb ran MiXCR on the multiplex PCR reads and lists one entry per CDR3 protein. The table includes around 600,000 distinct CDR3 sequences, 13% to 15% detected once. The specimen sequenced was blood. These receptor sequences come from a woman between 18 and 30 years old with Graves' ophthalmopathy.

This clonotype came up many times. The rearrangement joins TRBV19 to TRBJ1-1; D is possibly TRBD1 (6 bases). CDR1 and CDR2 from the germline V gene are LNHDA and SQIVND (reference sequence). Trimming removed 5 bases from V and 3 bases from J, with 13 bases in between. The CDR3 sequence is 14 residues long. The CDR3 protein is CASSFGQKDTEAFF. Written as DNA, the CDR3 is TGTGCCAGTAGTTTTGGACAGAAGGACACTGAAGCTTTCTTT.

This clonotype was seen at least ten times. The chain recombines TRBV11-2 with TRBJ2-7; D gene unclear. CDR3 length: 13 residues. The V gene's germline CDR1 is SGHAT and CDR2 FQNNGV. The ends were cut back, 8 bases at V and 0 bases at J, with 11 bases in the middle. The CDR3 is CASGLFRSYEQYF. CDR3 sequence (DNA): TGTGCCAGCGGTCTCTTTCGCTCCTACGAGCAGTACTTC.